This TCR beta chain was identified in a study of cytomegalovirus exposure and HLA in healthy donors. Whole-study context: HLA-typed donors contributed some 77 million unique TCRs, which were held in an early data release. Overall study results and limits: Most subjects' HLA-A and HLA-B alleles were reportedly predicted from TCR beta sequences.

The PCR employed 60 Vbeta primers together with 13 Jbeta primers. Authors' processing steps: Around 11 million shared chains were among approximately 80 million unique TCR beta chains counted in a later analysis. Produced via immunoSEQ multiplex PCR; TCRdb's table is partial and in-frame only. D and trimming were read from the DNA, whereas the V and J calls and clone size are those reported in that table. Here the sample spans more than 110,000 clones, around 70% being singletons. CDR3 length equals 15 residues. Between the trimmed V and J ends, which lost 7 bases and 0 bases, there was a span of 15 bases. Germline V lookup: CDR1 MDHEN, CDR2 SYDVKM. To note about this clone: Its antigen is unknown.

The sequencing input was PBMCs. The source of this sequence is a woman between 55 and 75 years old in good health and CMV-seropositive. The gene calls are TRBV28 and TRBJ1-2; possibly TRBD1 for D (6 bases). The CDR3 nucleotides read TGTGCCAGCACGACGGGGGGCAAGTCTAACTATGGCTACACCTTC. It is translated as CASTTGGKSNYGYTF.